This TCR beta chain came from a study of cytomegalovirus exposure and HLA in healthy donors. The CDR3 is 16 amino acids. Germline V gives CDR1 SGDLS, CDR2 YYNGEE. V lost 3 bases, J lost 4 bases, and 8 bases stayed unmatched. Study findings and constraints: Associated with HLA alleles at 0.05 false discovery rate in a later analysis were around 15,000 TCR beta sequences. Later analysis identified a missense DCLRE1C variant that was linked to TCR beta V- and J-gene trimming. Most subjects had HLA-A and HLA-B alleles reportedly predicted accurately by TCR beta sequences.

A single count supports this clone. Its target is not known. A multiplex PCR was run with 60 Vbeta primers and 13 Jbeta primers. Assay used: immunoSEQ multiplex PCR; TCRdb lists only in-frame clones, some missing. The sample records about 160,000 clones, around 78% being singletons. Sequencing was carried out using PBMCs. The source is a woman aged 40 to 50 in good health and CMV-seropositive. V gene TRBV9 combines with J gene TRBJ1-3; 9 bases map to TRBD1. In DNA, the CDR3 is TGTGCCAGCAGCGCGACAGGGGGGAGATTGGGAAACACCATATATTTT. Translation: CASSATGGRLGNTIYF.